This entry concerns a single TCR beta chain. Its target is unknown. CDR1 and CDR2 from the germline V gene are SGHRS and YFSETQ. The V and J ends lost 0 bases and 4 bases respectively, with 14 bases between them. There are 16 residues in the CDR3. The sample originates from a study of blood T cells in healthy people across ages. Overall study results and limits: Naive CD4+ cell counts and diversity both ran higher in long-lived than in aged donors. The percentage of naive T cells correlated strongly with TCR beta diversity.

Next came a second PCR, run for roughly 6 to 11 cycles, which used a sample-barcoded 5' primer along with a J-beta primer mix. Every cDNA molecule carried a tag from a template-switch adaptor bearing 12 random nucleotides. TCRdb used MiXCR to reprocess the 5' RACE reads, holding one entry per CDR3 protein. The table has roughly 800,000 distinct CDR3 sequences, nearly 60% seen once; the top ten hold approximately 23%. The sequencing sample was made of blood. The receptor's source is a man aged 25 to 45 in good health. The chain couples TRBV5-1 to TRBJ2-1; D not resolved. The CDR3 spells CASSLGRQPDYNEQFF. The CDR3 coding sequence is TGCGCCAGCAGCTTGGGAAGACAACCGGATTACAATGAGCAGTTCTTC.